Described below is a single T cell receptor beta chain sequence and its context. The length of the CDR3 is 15 residues. Germline V CDR1 and CDR2: SGHAT, FQNNGV. V gave up 0 bases and J gave up 4 bases, with 12 bases separating them. The sample originates from a study of cytomegalovirus exposure and HLA in healthy donors. The PCR employed 60 Vbeta primers together with 13 Jbeta primers. TCRdb keeps only in-frame clones here, not all; method: immunoSEQ multiplex PCR. Among tens of thousands of clones listed, roughly three fifths were seen once. This clonotype was sampled from a woman aged 30 to 39 in good health and CMV-seronegative. Sequencing was performed on PBMCs. The chain couples TRBV11-2 to TRBJ1-2; tentative D call: TRBD1 (5 bases). CDR3: CASSLDLDTPYGYTF. CDR3 nucleotide sequence: TGTGCCAGCAGCTTAGATCTGGACACTCCCTATGGCTACACCTTC.